Sequencing of this T cell receptor beta chain was carried out in a study of OX40 agonist ivuxolimab in advanced cancers. Study-level background: Ivuxolimab was a fully human IgG2 agonistic monoclonal antibody targeting the costimulatory receptor OX40 (CD134). Intravenous ivuxolimab was administered to patients every 2 weeks at six dose levels: 0.01, 0.1, 0.3, 1.5, 3 and 10 mg/kg. Patients were allowed to have had prior anti-PD-1, anti-PD-L1 or anti-CTLA-4 therapy, and roughly two fifths of the dose-escalation patients had been treated with checkpoint inhibitors. The point of sequencing TCRbeta in the periphery was to test whether ivuxolimab changed TCR sequence diversity and drove clonal T-cell expansion. Partial responses occurred in three dose-escalation patients: two with cutaneous melanoma and one with hepatocellular carcinoma. The paper describes the monotherapy dose-escalation part (N of about 54 patients) of the phase I trial of ivuxolimab. Of the roughly 54 dose-escalation patients, hepatocellular carcinoma was present in around 20, melanoma in approximately 15, renal cell carcinoma in 9 and head and neck cancer in 9. The dose-escalation cohort was roughly 83% male with a mean age of about 60 years, ranging from roughly 23 to 79. The paper as a whole reports these results and caveats: Low levels of normalized T-cell clonal expansion were also shown by some nonresponding patients. After ivuxolimab, more expanded clones were found on average in CD8+ T cells than in CD4+ T cells. At doses from 0.1 to 3.0 mg/kg, clonal expansion was seen in both CD4+ and CD8+ blood T cells between baseline and week 6. Which antigens the clonally expanded peripheral T cells were specific for was not determined. In the 0.1-3.0 mg/kg groups, partial responders were among the patients with the lowest normalized peripheral clonal expansion, particularly in CD8+ T cells.

Patients with a history of autoimmune disease or receiving systemic immunosuppression were excluded from the trial. In every dose cohort, peripheral blood was drawn for TCR sequencing at baseline, cycle 4 day 1, and cycle 7 day 1. The samples were taken from a phase I, first-in-human, multicenter, open-label dose-escalation trial of ivuxolimab. Adults with locally advanced or metastatic melanoma, renal cell, hepatocellular, or head and neck squamous cell carcinoma were enrolled in the trial. Before TCR sequencing, CD4+ T cells and CD8+ T cells were sorted from peripheral blood as separate populations. A remark on this clone: Its cognate antigen has yet to be identified. Base qualities are not recorded, but no much larger clone differs from it by a single base.

To sequence the TCRbeta CDR3 region, genomic DNA was isolated from the sorted cells. The immunoSEQ Assay was used to sequence the TCRbeta CDR3 regions. TCRdb holds this immuneACCESS table with in-frame rearrangements only. Some clones are missing; in checked studies, unresolved V genes explain under half, and the rest has no known cause. This sample gives about 22,000 clones in total; roughly 80% of them show up just once. Roughly a quarter of the sample is taken by the ten largest. The trim is 10 bases for V and 1 base for J, with a gap of 5 bases between the germline ends. CDR1 and CDR2, looked up from the germline V gene, are MNHNS and SASEGT. From its cysteine to its phenylalanine, the CDR3 spans 10 amino acids. Of the read, only the CDR3 DNA is kept; its 30 bases are in frame from base 1.

The chain is encoded by TRBV6-1 joined to TRBJ2-7, with an unclear D gene assignment. Sample: CD4+ or CD8+ T cells sorted from blood, taken in a trial of the OX40 agonist ivuxolimab. The sequence was obtained from an adult with an advanced solid tumor such as melanoma, head and neck, liver or kidney cancer. Read as DNA, the sequence is TGTGCCACCTCATCCTACGAGCAGTACTTC. Translated, this is CATSSYEQYF.